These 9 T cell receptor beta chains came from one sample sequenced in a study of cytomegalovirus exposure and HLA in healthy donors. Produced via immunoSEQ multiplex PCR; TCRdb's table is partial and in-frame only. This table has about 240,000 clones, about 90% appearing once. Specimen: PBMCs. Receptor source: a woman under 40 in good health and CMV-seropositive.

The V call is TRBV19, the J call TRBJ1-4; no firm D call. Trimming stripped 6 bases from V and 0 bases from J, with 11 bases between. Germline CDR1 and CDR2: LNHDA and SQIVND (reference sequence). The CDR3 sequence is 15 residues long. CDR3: CASRTGWATNEKLFF. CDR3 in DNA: TGTGCCAGTAGGACCGGGTGGGCAACTAATGAAAAACTGTTTTTT.

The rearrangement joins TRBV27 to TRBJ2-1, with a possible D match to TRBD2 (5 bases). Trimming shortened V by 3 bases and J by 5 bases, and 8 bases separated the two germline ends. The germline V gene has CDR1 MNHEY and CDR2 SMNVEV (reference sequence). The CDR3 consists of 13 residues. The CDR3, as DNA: TGTGCCAGCAGTTTCGGAGGTAACAATGAGCAGTTCTTC. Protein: CASSFGGNNEQFF.

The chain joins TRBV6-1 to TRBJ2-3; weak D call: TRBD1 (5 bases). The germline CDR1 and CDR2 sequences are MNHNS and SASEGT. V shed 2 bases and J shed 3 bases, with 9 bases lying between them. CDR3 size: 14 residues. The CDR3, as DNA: TGTGCCAGCAGTGAATCCTCAGGGACAGATACGCAGTATTTT. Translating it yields CASSESSGTDTQYF.

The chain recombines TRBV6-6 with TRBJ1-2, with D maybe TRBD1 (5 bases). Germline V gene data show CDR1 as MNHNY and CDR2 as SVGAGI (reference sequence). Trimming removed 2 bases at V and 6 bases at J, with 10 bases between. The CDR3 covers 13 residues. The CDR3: CASSYTGGDGYTF. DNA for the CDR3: TGTGCCAGCAGTTACACAGGCGGGGATGGCTACACCTTC.

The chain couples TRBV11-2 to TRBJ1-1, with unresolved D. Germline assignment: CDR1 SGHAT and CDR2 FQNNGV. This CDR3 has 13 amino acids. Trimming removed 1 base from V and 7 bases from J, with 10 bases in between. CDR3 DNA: TGTGCCAGCAGCTTAGCTGCCGGGAATGAAGCTTTCTTT. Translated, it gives CASSLAAGNEAFF. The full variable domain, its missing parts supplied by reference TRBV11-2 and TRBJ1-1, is EAGVAQSPRYKIIEKRQSVAFWCNPISGHATLYWYQQILGQGPKLLIQFQNNGVVDDSQLPKDRFSAERLKGVDSTLKIQPAKLEDSAVYLCASSLAAGNEAFFGQGTRLTVV.

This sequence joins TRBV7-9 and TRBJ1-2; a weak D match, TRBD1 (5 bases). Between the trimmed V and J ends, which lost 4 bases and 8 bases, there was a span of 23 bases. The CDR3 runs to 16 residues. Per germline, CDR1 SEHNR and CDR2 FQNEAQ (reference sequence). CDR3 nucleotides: TGTGCCAGCAGCTCACCACTCAGGACAACCTTCTCAGGCTACACCTTC. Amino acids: CASSSPLRTTFSGYTF.

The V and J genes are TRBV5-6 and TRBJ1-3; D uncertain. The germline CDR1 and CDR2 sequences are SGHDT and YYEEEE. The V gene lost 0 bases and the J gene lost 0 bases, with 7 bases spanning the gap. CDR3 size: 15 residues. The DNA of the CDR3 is TGTGCCAGCAGCTTGGCAAAGAGCTCTGGAAACACCATATATTTT. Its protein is CASSLAKSSGNTIYF. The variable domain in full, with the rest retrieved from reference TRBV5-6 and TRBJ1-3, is DAGVTQSPTHLIKTRGQQVTLRCSPKSGHDTVSWYQQALGQGPQFIFQYYEEEERQRGNFPDRFSGHQFPNYSSELNVNALLLGDSALYLCASSLAKSSGNTIYFGEGSWLTVV.

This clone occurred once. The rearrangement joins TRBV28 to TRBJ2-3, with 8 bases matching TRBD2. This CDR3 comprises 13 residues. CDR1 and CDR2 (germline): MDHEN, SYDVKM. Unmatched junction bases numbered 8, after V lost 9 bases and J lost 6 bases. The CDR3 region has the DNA TGTGCCAGTTTAACGGGAGGGCAGGATACGCAGTATTTT. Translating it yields CASLTGGQDTQYF.

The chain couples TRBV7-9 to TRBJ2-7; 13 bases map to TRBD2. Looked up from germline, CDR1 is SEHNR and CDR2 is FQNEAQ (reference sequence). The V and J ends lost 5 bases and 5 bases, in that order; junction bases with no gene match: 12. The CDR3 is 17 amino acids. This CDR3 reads CASSGSLGLAGVDEQYF. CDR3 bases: TGTGCCAGCAGCGGATCTCTTGGACTAGCGGGAGTGGACGAGCAGTACTTC.